The present T cell receptor (beta chain) was sequenced within a study of blood T cells in healthy people across ages. Healthy Caucasian individuals from Russia aged about 6 to 90 served as donors. A second PCR, run for about 6 to 12 cycles, used a sample-barcoded 5' primer plus a J-beta primer mix. In TCRdb, the 5' RACE reads were re-called with MiXCR into one record per CDR3 protein. The sample includes more than 1.4 million distinct CDR3 sequences, 42% of them seen just once. This clonotype has a handful of counts. The sequenced sample consisted of blood. This receptor was taken from a young woman in good health.

Here the CDR3 reads CSVEDPGQGVTGELFF. As DNA, the CDR3 is TGCAGCGTTGAAGATCCGGGACAGGGTGTTACCGGGGAGCTGTTTTTT. The chain employs TRBV29-1 and TRBJ2-2; TRBD1 matches 9 bases. This CDR3 contains 16 residues. Unmatched junction bases numbered 7, after V lost 0 bases and J lost 5 bases. CDR1 is SQVTM, CDR2 ANQGSEA, per germline.